Below, 4 T cell receptor beta chains from the same sample are listed, as sequenced in a study of blood T cell repertoires in COVID-19. Measured with immunoSEQ multiplex PCR; TCRdb has only the in-frame clones, and not every one. The sample has approximately 140,000 clones, 80% seen once. The material sequenced was peripheral blood. The receptors come from a man in his 60s with active or convalescent COVID-19.

The V call is TRBV4-1, the J call TRBJ2-5, with TRBD2 identical over 10 bases. CDR1 MGHRA and CDR2 YSYEKL come from the germline V gene. Trimming took 4 bases from V and 4 from J; bases not matched to a gene: 9. The CDR3 contains 16 residues. CDR3 sequence: CASSREGTSVRETQYF. CDR3 DNA sequence: TGCGCCAGCAGCCGAGAAGGGACTAGCGTTCGAGAGACCCAGTACTTC.

The J gene is TRBJ2-1, the V gene TRBV3-1 (or the pseudogene TRBV3-2); 7 bases line up with TRBD2. V shed 1 base, J shed 8 bases, and the junction held 11 bases outside the gene matches. This CDR3 contains 16 residues. The V gene's germline CDR1 is LGHDT and CDR2 YNNKEL (reference sequence). CDR3 amino acids: CASSQAGRELIHEQFF. In nucleotides, the CDR3 is TGTGCCAGCAGCCAAGCGGGGCGGGAGCTAATCCATGAGCAGTTCTTC.

J is TRBJ2-7 and V is TRBV24-1, with 8 nucleotides matching TRBD1. The CDR3 totals 15 residues. Germline values: CDR1 KGHDR, CDR2 SFDVKD. With 4 bases clipped from V and 5 bases from J, the junction kept 9 bases outside the gene matches. In DNA, the CDR3 is TGTGCCACCAGTGACCAGACAGGGGCGTTACACGAGCAGTACTTC. Protein: CATSDQTGALHEQYF.

The chain couples TRBV10-2 to TRBJ2-2; D may be TRBD2 (5 bases). V was clipped by 6 bases and J by 5 bases, with 7 bases between them. Germline CDR1 is WSHSY and CDR2 is SAAADI. The CDR3 is 12 amino acids. This chain's CDR3 is CASRSGTGELFF. In DNA form, the CDR3 reads TGCGCCAGCAGGTCGGGAACCGGGGAGCTGTTTTTT.